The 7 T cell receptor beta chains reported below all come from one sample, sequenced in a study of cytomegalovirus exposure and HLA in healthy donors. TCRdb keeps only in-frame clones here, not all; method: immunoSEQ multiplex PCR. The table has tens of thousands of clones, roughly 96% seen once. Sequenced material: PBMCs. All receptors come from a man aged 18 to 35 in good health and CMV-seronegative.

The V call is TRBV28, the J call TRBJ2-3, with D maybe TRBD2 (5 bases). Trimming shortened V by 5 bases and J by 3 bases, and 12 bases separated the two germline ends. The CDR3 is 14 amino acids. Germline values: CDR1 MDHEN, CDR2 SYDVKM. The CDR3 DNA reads TGTGCCAGCAGTCCCCCCAGCGGTACAGATACGCAGTATTTT. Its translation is CASSPPSGTDTQYF.

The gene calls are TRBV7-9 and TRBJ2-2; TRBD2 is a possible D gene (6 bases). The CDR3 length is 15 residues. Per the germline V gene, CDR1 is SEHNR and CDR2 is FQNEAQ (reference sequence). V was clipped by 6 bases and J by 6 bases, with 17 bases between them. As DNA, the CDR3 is TGTGCCAGCAGTCCGGGGGTCGTCGGCGCCGGGGAGCTGTTTTTT. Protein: CASSPGVVGAGELFF.

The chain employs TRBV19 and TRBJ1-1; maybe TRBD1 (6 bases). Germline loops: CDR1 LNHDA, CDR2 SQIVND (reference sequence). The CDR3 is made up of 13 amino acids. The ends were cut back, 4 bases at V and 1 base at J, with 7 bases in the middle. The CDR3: CASSKDRNTEAFF. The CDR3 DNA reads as TGTGCCAGTAGTAAGGACAGGAACACTGAAGCTTTCTTT.

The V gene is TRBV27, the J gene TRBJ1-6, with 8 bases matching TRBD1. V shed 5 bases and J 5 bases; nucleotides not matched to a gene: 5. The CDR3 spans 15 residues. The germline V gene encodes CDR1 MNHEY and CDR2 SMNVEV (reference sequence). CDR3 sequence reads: CASSGYRGNNSPLHF. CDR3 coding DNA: TGTGCCAGCAGTGGTTACAGGGGGAATAATTCACCCCTCCACTTT.

The CDR3 loop is CAWRRDGDGYTF. The CDR3 DNA sequence: TGTGCCTGGAGGCGGGACGGCGATGGCTACACCTTC. The gene calls are TRBV30 and TRBJ1-2; tentative D call: TRBD1 (5 bases). Germline V CDR1 and CDR2: GTSNPN, SVGIG (reference sequence). The CDR3 extends over 12 amino acids. Trimming took 3 bases from V and 6 from J, leaving 11 bases between them.

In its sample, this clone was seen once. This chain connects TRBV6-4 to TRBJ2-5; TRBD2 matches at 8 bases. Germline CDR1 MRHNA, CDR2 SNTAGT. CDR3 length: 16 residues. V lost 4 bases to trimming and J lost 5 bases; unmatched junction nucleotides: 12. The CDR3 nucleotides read TGTGCCAGCAGTGCCGCCGGGAGGGAGGGTGAGGAGACCCAGTACTTC. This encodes CASSAAGREGEETQYF.

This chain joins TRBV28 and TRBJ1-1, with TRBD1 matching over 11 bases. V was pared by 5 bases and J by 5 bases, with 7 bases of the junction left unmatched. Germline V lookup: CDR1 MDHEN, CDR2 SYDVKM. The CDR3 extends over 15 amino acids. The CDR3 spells CASSMDRGRWTEAFF. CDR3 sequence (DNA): TGTGCCAGCAGTATGGACAGGGGGCGGTGGACTGAAGCTTTCTTT.